A single sample gave rise to the 24 T cell receptor beta chains below, sequenced in a study of shared clonotypes between healthy human individuals (dated by TCRdb to 2018 to 2020). Libraries came from the immunoSEQ multiplex PCR assay. TCRdb took over this immuneACCESS table, retaining in-frame rearrangements with V and J assigned. Such tables are incomplete; in checked studies, under half of the missing clones stem from an unresolved V gene, and the remainder is unexplained. In this sample the table shows some 2,100,000 clones, roughly 91% of which occur a single time. The ten top clones hold 1.7% of the sample. CD8 naive samples were CD45RO-negative cells positively selected for CCR7, giving a CD45RA+CCR7+ population that excluded TemRA cells. The sequenced material came from naive CD8+ T cells from PBMCs. The cell subset or site tag for this specimen amounts to: CD45RA+CCR7+. The source is a man aged 18 to 30 in good health. Some clones in this sample may be carry-over from other donors' samples.

The chain joins TRBV28 to TRBJ2-1; TRBD1 might be the D (6 bases). Trimming shortened V by 6 bases and J by 12 bases, and 12 bases separated the two germline ends. Per the germline V gene, CDR1 is MDHEN and CDR2 is SYDVKM. The CDR3 loop spans 11 amino acids. As DNA, the CDR3 is TGTGCCAGCAGCGGCTACAGGGTGCAGTTCTTC. It is translated as CASSGYRVQFF.

This sequence joins TRBV21-1 and TRBJ2-1; the table's D call of TRBD2 was not tested on the DNA. TRBV21-1 is given as a pseudogene. The CDR3 has 14 residues. The CDR3 sequence: CASTRPAFNNEQFF. DNA for the CDR3: TGTGCCAGCACTCGTCCTGCGTTCAACAATGAGCAGTTCTTC.

The chain uses TRBV5-1 and TRBJ1-4; no firm D call. The CDR3 runs 13 residues. Germline V gene lookup returns CDR1 SGHRS and CDR2 YFSETQ. V was trimmed by 5 bases and J by 5 bases, leaving 10 bases between them. The CDR3, as DNA: TGCGCCAGCAGACCCGAGATGAATGAAAAACTGTTTTTT. Residues: CASRPEMNEKLFF.

The chain carries TRBV4-3 and TRBJ1-4, with D hard to call. The germline V gene encodes CDR1 LGHNA and CDR2 YSLEER. There are 15 residues in the CDR3. V lost 2 bases and J 8 bases, leaving 15 bases between the germline ends. The CDR3 loop is CASSQFVQSTEKLFF. The CDR3 coding sequence is TGCGCCAGCAGCCAATTCGTTCAAAGCACCGAAAAACTGTTTTTT.

This chain joins TRBV2 and TRBJ2-2; TRBD2 might be the D (8 bases). Trimming removed 3 bases from V and 1 base from J, with 21 bases in between. CDR1 and CDR2 (germline): SNHLY, FYNNEI. The CDR3 sequence is 19 residues long. The CDR3 sequence: CASSDDAGGGTVNTGELFF. The CDR3 region has the DNA TGTGCCAGCAGTGATGACGCGGGGGGAGGGACAGTGAACACCGGGGAGCTGTTTTTT.

Here the CDR3 DNA reads TGTGCCAGCAGCCAGGACCGGGAGTTGGATACGCAGTATTTT. Its protein is CASSQDRELDTQYF. The rearrangement joins TRBV7-9 to TRBJ2-3, with D tentatively TRBD2 (6 bases). CDR3 length: 14 amino acids. The germline V and J ends were trimmed by 5 bases and 6 bases, with 15 bases remaining between them. Germline V gives CDR1 SEHNR, CDR2 FQNEAQ (reference sequence).

The V gene is TRBV2, the J gene TRBJ2-7; 7 nucleotides line up with TRBD1. J was trimmed by 6 bases and V by 10 bases; bases with no gene match: 6. This CDR3 spans 11 amino acids. Germline-derived CDR1 and CDR2 are SNHLY and FYNNEI. CDR3 protein: CAIRTGLEQYF. DNA for the CDR3: TGTGCCATAAGGACAGGCCTCGAGCAGTACTTC.

The chain combines TRBV28 with TRBJ2-1; 10 bases line up with TRBD2. The germline CDR1 and CDR2 sequences are MDHEN and SYDVKM. V gave up 8 bases and J gave up 2 bases; unmatched junction bases: 12. CDR3 length: 17 amino acids. The CDR3: CASSSSGLAETYNEQFF. CDR3 bases: TGTGCCAGCTCTTCCTCCGGACTAGCGGAGACCTACAATGAGCAGTTCTTC.

This clone was recorded once. V and J are TRBV6-1 and TRBJ2-3; 9 nucleotides line up with TRBD2. Germline lookup yields CDR1 MNHNS and CDR2 SASEGT. This CDR3 is built from 16 residues. V trimming: 4 bases; J trimming: 4 bases; junction bases outside the gene matches: 9. DNA of the CDR3: TGTGCCAGCAGTGCGGTTAGCGGGAGTTACCCAGATACGCAGTATTTT. Protein: CASSAVSGSYPDTQYF.

The chain carries TRBV9 and TRBJ2-5; TRBD1 matches 7 bases. The CDR3 length is 14 residues. V was pared by 5 bases and J by 5 bases, with 9 bases of the junction left unmatched. From germline, CDR1 is SGDLS and CDR2 YYNGEE. The CDR3 loop reads CASSQSGGVETQYF. As DNA, the CDR3 is TGTGCCAGCAGTCAATCAGGGGGAGTGGAGACCCAGTACTTC.

The chain links TRBV30 to TRBJ2-3; TRBD1 matches at 9 bases. The V and J ends lost 2 bases and 2 bases, in that order; junction bases with no gene match: 11. Germline CDR1 is GTSNPN and CDR2 is SVGIG (reference sequence). The CDR3 is 17 residues long. This CDR3 is CAWSLPGTGTNTDTQYF. The CDR3 DNA reads TGTGCCTGGAGTCTGCCCGGGACAGGGACGAACACAGATACGCAGTATTTT.

The rearrangement uses TRBV4-3 and TRBJ2-1, with D unresolved. Germline V gene lookup returns CDR1 LGHNA and CDR2 YSLEER. V shed 4 bases and J shed 0 bases, with 10 bases lying between them. The CDR3 is 15 amino acids. The CDR3 region is CASSPSTSSYNEQFF. The CDR3 DNA follows: TGCGCCAGCAGCCCTTCAACGAGCTCCTACAATGAGCAGTTCTTC.

The chain has TRBV6-1 and TRBJ2-7; D gene uncertain. This CDR3 spans 16 amino acids. Trimming cost V 1 base and J 0 bases, with 13 bases left between them. Germline-derived CDR1 and CDR2 are MNHNS and SASEGT. CDR3 sequence reads: CASSEGNLPNSYEQYF. CDR3 coding DNA: TGTGCCAGCAGTGAAGGGAATCTGCCAAACTCCTACGAGCAGTACTTC.

The J gene is TRBJ2-7, the V gene TRBV18; TRBD1 matches 9 bases. The V gene end was trimmed by 2 bases and the J gene end by 6 bases; junction bases not matched to a gene: 11. Germline V gene sequence: CDR1 KGHSH, CDR2 LQKENI. CDR3 length equals 16 residues. CDR3 coding DNA: TGTGCCAGCTCACCATACAGGGGGCTTGGGGATGGCGAGCAGTACTTC. This codes for CASSPYRGLGDGEQYF. The whole variable domain, remainder taken from reference TRBV18 and TRBJ2-7, is NAGVMQNPRHLVRRRGQEARLRCSPMKGHSHVYWYRQLPEEGLKFMVYLQKENIIDESGMPKERFSAEFPKEGPSILRIQQVVRGDSAAYFCASSPYRGLGDGEQYFGPGTRLTVT.

The chain has TRBV19 and TRBJ2-2; D not resolved. Trimming shortened V by 3 bases and J by 7 bases, and 6 bases separated the two germline ends. CDR1 and CDR2 (germline): LNHDA, SQIVND (reference sequence). This CDR3 region has 12 residues. CDR3 protein: CASSILYGELFF. For the CDR3, the DNA is TGTGCCAGTAGTATCCTCTACGGGGAGCTGTTTTTT.

This clone was detected a few times. The J gene is TRBJ2-3, the V gene TRBV2; perhaps D is TRBD1 or TRBD2 (7 bases each). V dropped 8 bases and J dropped 2 bases, with 32 bases sitting between them. Germline loops: CDR1 SNHLY, CDR2 FYNNEI. The CDR3 is made up of 20 amino acids. In nucleotides, the CDR3 is TGTGCCAGCTTGGAACAACAGGGGAGGGCCCCGCGCGGGCACACAGATACGCAGTATTTT. It yields the protein CASLEQQGRAPRGHTDTQYF. Together with reference TRBV2 and TRBJ2-3, the CDR3 gives the full variable domain: EPEVTQTPSHQVTQMGQEVILRCVPISNHLYFYWYRQILGQKVEFLVSFYNNEISEKSEIFDDQFSVERPDGSNFTLKIRSTKLEDSAMYFCASLEQQGRAPRGHTDTQYFGPGTRLTVL.

The V gene is TRBV2, the J gene TRBJ2-5, with D hard to call. Between the trimmed V and J ends, which lost 11 bases and 2 bases, there was a span of 21 bases. The CDR3 is made up of 15 amino acids. From germline, CDR1 is SNHLY and CDR2 FYNNEI. The CDR3 nucleotides are TGTGCCGGTGGCCTGGATGGGATTGAACAAGAGACCCAGTACTTC. Amino acids: CAGGLDGIEQETQYF. Looking up the rest from reference TRBV2 and TRBJ2-5 gives the full variable domain: EPEVTQTPSHQVTQMGQEVILRCVPISNHLYFYWYRQILGQKVEFLVSFYNNEISEKSEIFDDQFSVERPDGSNFTLKIRSTKLEDSAMYFCAGGLDGIEQETQYFGPGTRLLVL.

The chain recombines TRBV19 with TRBJ1-1; D ambiguous. Germline values: CDR1 LNHDA, CDR2 SQIVND (reference sequence). Trimming stripped 7 bases from V and 1 base from J, with 13 bases between. The CDR3 runs to 14 residues. CDR3 bases: TGTGCCAGTAATCCGGACGGCCCGAACACTGAAGCTTTCTTT. Its translation is CASNPDGPNTEAFF.

The chain uses TRBV19 and TRBJ2-7, with 7 bases fitting TRBD1. V lost 5 bases to trimming and J lost 2 bases; unmatched junction nucleotides: 6. Germline CDR1 LNHDA, CDR2 SQIVND (reference sequence). The CDR3 totals 14 residues. The CDR3: CASSPWTGTYEQYF. DNA of the CDR3: TGTGCCAGTAGTCCCTGGACAGGAACCTACGAGCAGTACTTC.

The V call is TRBV5-1, the J call TRBJ1-1; D is perhaps TRBD1 (5 bases). Germline V CDR1 and CDR2: SGHRS, YFSETQ. The CDR3 spans 16 residues. Trimming cost V 4 bases and J 6 bases, with 22 bases left between them. CDR3 nucleotide sequence: TGCGCCAGCAGCCTCTTAGTCGTGGGGCGTTGGGCTGAAGCTTTCTTT. Protein: CASSLLVVGRWAEAFF.

J is TRBJ2-1 and V is TRBV5-6; 8 bases fit TRBD2. Germline V gene sequence: CDR1 SGHDT, CDR2 YYEEEE. The V and J ends lost 5 bases and 4 bases, in that order; junction bases with no gene match: 8. CDR3 length: 15 residues. CDR3: CASSSTSVNYNEQFF. The CDR3 bases are TGTGCCAGCAGTTCGACTAGCGTGAATTACAATGAGCAGTTCTTC. Using reference TRBV5-6 and TRBJ2-1 for the parts outside the CDR3, the full variable domain is DAGVTQSPTHLIKTRGQQVTLRCSPKSGHDTVSWYQQALGQGPQFIFQYYEEEERQRGNFPDRFSGHQFPNYSSELNVNALLLGDSALYLCASSSTSVNYNEQFFGPGTRLTVL.

This chain links TRBV2 with TRBJ2-3, with D possibly TRBD1 on 6 matching bases. The CDR3 contains 15 residues. V lost 8 bases, J lost 2 bases, and 17 bases lay in between. The germline V gene encodes CDR1 SNHLY and CDR2 FYNNEI. This CDR3 is CASLSPGALTDTQYF. The CDR3, as DNA: TGTGCCAGCCTTTCCCCAGGGGCCCTCACAGATACGCAGTATTTT.

The chain combines TRBV9 with TRBJ1-5; D not resolved. In germline, CDR1 is SGDLS, CDR2 YYNGEE. The germline V and J ends were trimmed by 4 bases and 0 bases, with 14 bases remaining between them. The CDR3 spans 16 residues. Written as DNA, the CDR3 is TGTGCCAGCAGCCCCGGACCCGACTATAGCAATCAGCCCCAGCATTTT. As protein: CASSPGPDYSNQPQHF. The full variable domain, rest sourced from reference TRBV9 and TRBJ1-5, is DSGVTQTPKHLITATGQRVTLRCSPRSGDLSVYWYQQSLDQGLQFLIQYYNGEERAKGNILERFSAQQFPDLHSELNLSSLELGDSALYFCASSPGPDYSNQPQHFGDGTRLSIL.

V and J are TRBV6-5 and TRBJ2-1, with D perhaps TRBD2 (6 bases). The CDR3 has 15 residues. The V end was cut by 2 bases, the J end by 2 bases, with 10 bases between. CDR1 is MNHEY, CDR2 SVGAGI, per germline. This CDR3 reads CASSYGEDPYNEQFF. The CDR3 coding sequence is TGTGCCAGCAGTTACGGGGAGGATCCCTACAATGAGCAGTTCTTC.